This T cell receptor beta chain was sequenced in a study of regulatory T cells in long-lasting Graves disease (dated by TCRdb to the early 2020s). As for the study more broadly: Patients with newly diagnosed Graves' disease had been on antithyroid drugs for under 3 months. Persistent Graves' disease patients were compared with newly diagnosed Graves' disease patients by peripheral blood TCR sequencing and RNA sequencing. The study was registered as a clinical trial and conducted in China. A total of roughly 35 samples underwent TCR sequencing: about 13 from persistent and some 20 from newly diagnosed Graves' disease patients. The full study reports these points: Compared with newly diagnosed patients, persistent Graves' disease patients had lower TCR Shannon entropy and fewer highly expanded clones, which suggests clonal expansion. As a limitation, the authors acknowledged that the small sample size may reduce accuracy. TRBV28, TRBJ1-2 and TRBJ2-5 were preferentially used in persistent disease, while TRBV20-1 and TRBJ2-1 were favored in newly diagnosed disease. Sequencing and analysis were limited to the TCR beta chain. Because the primary lesion, thyroid tissue, could not be accessed, the study looked at peripheral blood alone. More public clonotypes were shared among persistent patients (about 2,800) than among newly diagnosed patients (966).

According to the study, the label for this sample's time point signals: newly diagnosed GD, antithyroid drugs for less than 3 months. For both TCR sequencing and RNA sequencing, RNA was extracted from PBMCs in TRIzol. Graves' disease was diagnosed according to American Thyroid Association guidelines. Patients for the study were recruited at an endocrinology department in Xi'an, China. Each patient gave approximately 9 milliliters of peripheral blood, collected in an EDTA anticoagulant tube. Ficoll Paque Plus density gradient separation was used to isolate PBMCs, and no further T cell sorting was performed. An Agilent 2100 Bioanalyzer and agarose gel were used to check RNA quality, and a NanoDrop 2000 was used to measure RNA concentration. The library was obtained by multiplex PCR. The data were produced on an Illumina HiSeq 4000. iRepertoire HTBI primers and Arm-PCR amplification of CDR3 regions were used to construct TCR beta libraries. Before sequencing, the PCR products underwent gel purification. The published analysis was carried out like this. A total of 62 TRBV and some 15 TRBJ segments were identified across samples and were used for gene usage analysis of CDR3 amino acid clonotypes. COPE and FqMerger were used to merge the filtered high-quality paired reads into contigs. BLAST was used to align contigs to the IMGT TRBV, TRBD and TRBJ reference genes, and CDR3 was defined following IMGT. Clonotypes above 0.1% frequency were classified as highly expanded clones. Shannon entropy served as the measure of repertoire diversity, while the Gini coefficient captured V-J evenness. Clonotypes shared by more than one individual were considered public. The public sequencing data were trimmed at Q25 with fastp and processed into clonotypes with MiXCR by TCRdb, which kept only in-frame beta chains. Rows with one shared CDR3 protein collapse into an entry with the most common genes and DNA. The V and J calls, along with clone size, are taken from TCRdb and not from the paper's own processing. In this sample the table shows approximately 480,000 distinct CDR3 sequences, 15% to 20% of which occur a single time. The ten largest clones take up roughly an eighth of the sample.

This clonotype has a count of ten or more. Its antigen is not yet known. No base quality information exists; no much larger clone differs at one position. In the germline V gene, CDR1 corresponds to MDHEN and CDR2 to SYDVKM. V is shortened by 3 bases, J by 0 bases, and the region joining them spans 11 bases. Taken from cysteine to phenylalanine, the CDR3 has 15 residues. Of the read, only the CDR3 DNA is kept; its 45 bases are in frame from base 1. These records were also assigned to another study, of T cells in Graves' hyperthyroidism and ophthalmopathy. As described in the second report: Stable Graves' hyperthyroidism was defined as no progression to ophthalmopathy during 18 months of follow-up. Hyperthyroidism patients were newly diagnosed, had a disease duration of under 2 months, and were aged 18 to 65 years. Any patient with an uncontrolled infection, another autoimmune disease, pregnancy or lactation was excluded. Clinical symptoms, serum thyroxine and TRAb, thyroid ultrasound, and orbital computed tomography formed the basis for the diagnoses. The first round of RT-PCR for the TCR CDR3 was performed with the HTBI primer set and the Qiagen OneStep RT-PCR kit. Most expanded thyroid clonotypes (frequency above 0.001) were also detected in blood, suggesting blood repertoires may reflect thyroid immune responses. A model built on a 13 V-J signature distinguished ophthalmopathy from stable hyperthyroidism, reaching around 87% sensitivity and around 81% specificity in cross-validation and 80%/75% in testing. In validation, the model predicted progression to ophthalmopathy with about 71% sensitivity and less than 80% specificity, a median of 6.5 months before onset. To identify distinguishing TCR V-J signatures, a discovery cohort of 100 or so patients was used, comprising some 45 with Graves' ophthalmopathy and 57 with stable Graves' hyperthyroidism. Prospective prediction of ophthalmopathy was tested in an independent validation cohort consisting of fewer than 20 hyperthyroidism patients and some 17 patients who later progressed to ophthalmopathy. The approximately 98 discovery patients were randomly divided into training and test sets at a 7:3 ratio. Thyroid tissue and blood T-cell repertoires from six Graves' hyperthyroidism patients were also compared in the study. Once sampling was done, hyperthyroidism patients were given methimazole at a starting dose of 30 mg daily, whereas ophthalmopathy patients were given high-dose intravenous methylprednisolone. Libraries were constructed in a second round of multiplex PCR, after which size selection and purification were performed. Libraries were sequenced paired-end with 100 bp reads on an Illumina HiSeq2000. SOAPnuke was used to process the raw data, with reads discarded if the reads contained adapters or uncalled bases, had a mean Phred below 15, or lacked an exact constant-primer or identifier match. High-quality paired reads were merged with COPE v1.2.5, and unique nucleotide sequences were defined as clonotypes. MiTCR v1.1 was used to align clonotypes to the IMGT TRBV, TRBD and TRBJ reference segments. Analysis was restricted to V-J combinations with a frequency above 0.0001, which covered over 98% of repertoires. The TCS score was defined as F50 (clonal expansion) divided by E x V (chaos), with BLOSUM62-based TCRdist calculated between CDR3 peptides within each V-J. Welch's t-statistics and random forest reduced fewer than 550 V-J features to some 14, which were used in a naive Bayes classifier (R e1071). No statistical method was used to set the sample size in advance, and investigators knew the group allocation. TCR Vbeta CDR3 sequencing of 130 to 150 peripheral blood samples (roughly 43 ophthalmopathy, 75 to 80 hyperthyroidism and around 17 progressor patients) is reported in the paper.

The chain employs TRBV28 and TRBJ1-1, with TRBD1 as a weak D call on 6 bases. This receptor was taken from a man in his forties with Graves disease. Donor details come from another sample of the same person, matched by shared clones. This sample comprised peripheral blood mononuclear cells (PBMCs), obtained at new diagnosis, from a patient treated with antithyroid drugs. CDR3 protein: CASSLGGRMNTEAFF. The DNA sequence reads TGTGCCAGCAGTTTGGGGGGGCGGATGAACACTGAAGCTTTCTTT.